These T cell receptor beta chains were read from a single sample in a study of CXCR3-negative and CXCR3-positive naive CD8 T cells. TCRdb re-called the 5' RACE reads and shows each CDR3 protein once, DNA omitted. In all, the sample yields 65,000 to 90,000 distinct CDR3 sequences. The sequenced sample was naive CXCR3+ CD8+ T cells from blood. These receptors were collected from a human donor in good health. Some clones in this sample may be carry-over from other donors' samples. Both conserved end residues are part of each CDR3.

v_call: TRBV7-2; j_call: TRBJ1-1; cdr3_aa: CASSYVRWDSEAFF
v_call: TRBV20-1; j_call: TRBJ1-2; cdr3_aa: CSARRSYTEDGYTF
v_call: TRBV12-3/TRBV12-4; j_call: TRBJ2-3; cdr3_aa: CASSHGGWPDTQYF
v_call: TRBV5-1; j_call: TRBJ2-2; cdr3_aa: CASSLKGQIVTSPTGELFF
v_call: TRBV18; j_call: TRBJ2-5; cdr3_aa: CASSPPQLQETQYF
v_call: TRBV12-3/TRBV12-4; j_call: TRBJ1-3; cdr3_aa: CASRSGGLSGNTIYF
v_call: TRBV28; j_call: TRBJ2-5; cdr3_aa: CASSLAGGETQYF
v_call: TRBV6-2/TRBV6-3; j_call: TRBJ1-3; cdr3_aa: CASRLDLLTADGNTIYF
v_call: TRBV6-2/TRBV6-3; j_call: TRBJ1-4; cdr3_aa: CASSYSGEKLFF
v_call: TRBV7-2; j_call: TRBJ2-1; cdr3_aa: CASSWPNNEQFF
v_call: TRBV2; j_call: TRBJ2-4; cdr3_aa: CASTEEGTGVDIQYF
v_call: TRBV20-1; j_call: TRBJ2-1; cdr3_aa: CSARDLVNEQFF
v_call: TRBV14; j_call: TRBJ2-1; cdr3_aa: CASSQQDGYNEQFF
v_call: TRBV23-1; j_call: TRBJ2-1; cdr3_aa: CASSQPWRDGQFF
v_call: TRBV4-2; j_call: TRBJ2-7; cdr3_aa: CASSQGPYLPTWEQYF
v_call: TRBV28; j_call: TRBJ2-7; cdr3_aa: CASSVGQGYEQYF
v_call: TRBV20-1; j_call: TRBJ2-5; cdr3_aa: CSASRTGAYQETQYF
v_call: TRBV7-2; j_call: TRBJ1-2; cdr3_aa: CASSLASNNYGYTF
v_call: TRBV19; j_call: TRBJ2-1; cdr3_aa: CASSMDSSSYNEQFF
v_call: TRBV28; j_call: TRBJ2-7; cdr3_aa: CASSSLAGGGYEQYF
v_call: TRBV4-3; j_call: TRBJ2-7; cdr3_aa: CASSQDLDYEQYF
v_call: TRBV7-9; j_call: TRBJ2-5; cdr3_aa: CASSRTSGGSQETQYF
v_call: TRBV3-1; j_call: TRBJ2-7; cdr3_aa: CASSPGPSGGVYEQYF
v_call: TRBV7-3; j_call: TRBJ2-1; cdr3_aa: CASSLNTGSYNEQFF
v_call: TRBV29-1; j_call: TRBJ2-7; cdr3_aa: CSVEDRVRSYEQYF
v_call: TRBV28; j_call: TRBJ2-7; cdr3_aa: CASSPPPGQGWYEQYF
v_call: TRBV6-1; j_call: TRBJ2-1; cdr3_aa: CASSAPGGAGNEQFF
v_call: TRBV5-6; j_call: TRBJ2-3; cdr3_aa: CASSLTGTDTQYF
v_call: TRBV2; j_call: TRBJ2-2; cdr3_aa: CASSEGTGRRNTGELFF
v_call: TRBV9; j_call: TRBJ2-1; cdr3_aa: CASSVSGGGYNEQFF
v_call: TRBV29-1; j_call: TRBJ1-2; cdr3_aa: CSVEEAGKGLAGHNYGYTF
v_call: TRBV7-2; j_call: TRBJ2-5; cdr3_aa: CASSFLAGEAETQYF
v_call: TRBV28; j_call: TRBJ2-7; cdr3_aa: CASSSQGPGYEQYF
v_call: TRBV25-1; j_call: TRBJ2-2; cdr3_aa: CASSEVAESGELFF
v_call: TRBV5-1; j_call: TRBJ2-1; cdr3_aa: CASSLSGGDGGGAYNEQFF
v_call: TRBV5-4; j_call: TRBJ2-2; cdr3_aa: CASSLVAENTGELFF
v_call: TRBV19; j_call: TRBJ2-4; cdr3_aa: CASSPTGQVKNIQYF
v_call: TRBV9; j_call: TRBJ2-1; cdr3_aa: CASSVDGTFPYNEQFF
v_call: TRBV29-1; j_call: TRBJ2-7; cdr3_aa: CSAVEPTYEQYF
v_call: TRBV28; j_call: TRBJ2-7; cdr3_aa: CASSLVSGPYEQYF
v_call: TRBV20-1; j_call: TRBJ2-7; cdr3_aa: CSAKGREGPYEQYF
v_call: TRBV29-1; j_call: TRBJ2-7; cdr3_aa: CSVDSYRENSYEQYF
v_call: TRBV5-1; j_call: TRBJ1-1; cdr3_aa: CASSLTGAEAFF
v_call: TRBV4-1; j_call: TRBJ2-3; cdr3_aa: CASSQEVVDTQYF